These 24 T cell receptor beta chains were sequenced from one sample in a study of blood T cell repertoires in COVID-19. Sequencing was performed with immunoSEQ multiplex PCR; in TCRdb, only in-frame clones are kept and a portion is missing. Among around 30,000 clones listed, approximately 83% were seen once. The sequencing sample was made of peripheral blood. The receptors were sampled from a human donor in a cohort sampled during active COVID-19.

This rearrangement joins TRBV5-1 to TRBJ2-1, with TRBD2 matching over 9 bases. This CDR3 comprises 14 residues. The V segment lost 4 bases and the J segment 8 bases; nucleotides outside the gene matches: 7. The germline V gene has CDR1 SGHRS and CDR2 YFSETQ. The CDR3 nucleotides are TGCGCCAGCAGCAGTAGCGGGAGAGGCTATGAGCAGTTCTTC. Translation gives CASSSSGRGYEQFF.

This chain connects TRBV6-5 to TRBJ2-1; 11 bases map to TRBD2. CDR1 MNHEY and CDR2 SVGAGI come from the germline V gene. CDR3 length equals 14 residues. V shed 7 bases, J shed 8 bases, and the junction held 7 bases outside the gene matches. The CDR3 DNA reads TGTGCCAGCACGACTAGCGGGGTGTGGGATGAGCAGTTCTTC. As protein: CASTTSGVWDEQFF.

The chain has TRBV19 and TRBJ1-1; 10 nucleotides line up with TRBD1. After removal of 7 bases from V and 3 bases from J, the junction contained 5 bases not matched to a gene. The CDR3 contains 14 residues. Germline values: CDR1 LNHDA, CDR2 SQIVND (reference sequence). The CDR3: CASKDRGLDTEAFF. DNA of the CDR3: TGTGCCAGTAAAGACAGGGGGCTCGACACTGAAGCTTTCTTT.

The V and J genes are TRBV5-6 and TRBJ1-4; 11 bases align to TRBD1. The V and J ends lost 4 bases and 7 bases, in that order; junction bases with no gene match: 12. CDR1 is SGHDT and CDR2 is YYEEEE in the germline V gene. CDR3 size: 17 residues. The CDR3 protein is CASSLGQGAREGEKLFF. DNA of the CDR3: TGTGCCAGCAGCCTCGGACAGGGGGCGCGGGAAGGTGAAAAACTGTTTTTT.

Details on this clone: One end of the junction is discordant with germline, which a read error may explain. CDR3 DNA: TGTGCCAGCAGTGAAGCGTACGAGGGCAAGCAGCCCCAGCATTTT. Encoded protein: CASSEAYEGKQPQHF. V and J are TRBV6-1 and TRBJ1-5; D is uncertain. The CDR3 totals 15 residues. Germline CDR1 is MNHNS and CDR2 is SASEGT.

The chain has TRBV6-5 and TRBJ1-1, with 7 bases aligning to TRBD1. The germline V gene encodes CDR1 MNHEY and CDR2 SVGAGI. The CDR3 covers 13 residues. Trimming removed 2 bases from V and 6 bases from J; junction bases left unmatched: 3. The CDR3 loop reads CASSYPGGPEAFF. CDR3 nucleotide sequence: TGTGCCAGCAGTTACCCAGGGGGGCCTGAAGCTTTCTTT.

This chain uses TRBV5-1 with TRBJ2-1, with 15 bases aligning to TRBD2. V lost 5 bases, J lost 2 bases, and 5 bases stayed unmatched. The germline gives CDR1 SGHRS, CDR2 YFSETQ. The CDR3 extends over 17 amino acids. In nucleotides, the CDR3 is TGCGCCAGCAGAAAGGGGACTAGCGGGGGGCCCTACAATGAGCAGTTCTTC. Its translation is CASRKGTSGGPYNEQFF.

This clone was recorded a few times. The CDR3 nucleotides are TGTGCCAGCAGCGGACTAGCGGGAGTTGAGCAGTTCTTC. Translated, it gives CASSGLAGVEQFF. V gene TRBV4-2 combines with J gene TRBJ2-1, with 13 bases matching TRBD2. In germline, CDR1 is LGHNA, CDR2 YNFKEQ. Unmatched junction bases numbered 1, after V lost 5 bases and J lost 9 bases. The length of the CDR3 is 13 residues.

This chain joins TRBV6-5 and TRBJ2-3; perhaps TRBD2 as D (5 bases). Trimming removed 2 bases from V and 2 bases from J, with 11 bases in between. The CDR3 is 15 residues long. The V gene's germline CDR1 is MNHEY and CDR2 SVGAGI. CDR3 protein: CASSYGGGATDTQYF. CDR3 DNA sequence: TGTGCCAGCAGTTACGGTGGAGGCGCCACAGATACGCAGTATTTT.

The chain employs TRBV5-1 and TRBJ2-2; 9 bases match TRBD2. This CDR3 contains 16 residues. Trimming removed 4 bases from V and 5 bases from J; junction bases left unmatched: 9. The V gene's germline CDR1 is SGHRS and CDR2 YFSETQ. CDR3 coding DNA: TGCGCCAGCAGCCAGGGTAGCGGGGGACCGACCGGGGAGCTGTTTTTT. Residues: CASSQGSGGPTGELFF. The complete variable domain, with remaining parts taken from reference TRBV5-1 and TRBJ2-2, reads KAGVTQTPRYLIKTRGQQVTLSCSPISGHRSVSWYQQTPGQGLQFLFEYFSETQRNKGNFPGRFSGRQFSNSRSEMNVSTLELGDSALYLCASSQGSGGPTGELFFGEGSRLTVL.

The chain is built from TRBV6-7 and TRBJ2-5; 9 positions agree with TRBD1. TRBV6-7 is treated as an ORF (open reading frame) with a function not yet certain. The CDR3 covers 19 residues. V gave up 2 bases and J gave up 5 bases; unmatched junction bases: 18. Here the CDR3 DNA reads TGTGCCAGCAGTTACCTCGAGGAGGGGATCACAGGGGGCTTGGAGACCCAGTACTTC. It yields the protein CASSYLEEGITGGLETQYF.

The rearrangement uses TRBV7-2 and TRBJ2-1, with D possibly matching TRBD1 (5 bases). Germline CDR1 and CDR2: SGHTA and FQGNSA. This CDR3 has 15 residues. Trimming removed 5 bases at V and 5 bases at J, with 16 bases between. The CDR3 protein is CASSPDPGPNNEQFF. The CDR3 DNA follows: TGTGCCAGCAGCCCTGACCCAGGGCCTAACAATGAGCAGTTCTTC.

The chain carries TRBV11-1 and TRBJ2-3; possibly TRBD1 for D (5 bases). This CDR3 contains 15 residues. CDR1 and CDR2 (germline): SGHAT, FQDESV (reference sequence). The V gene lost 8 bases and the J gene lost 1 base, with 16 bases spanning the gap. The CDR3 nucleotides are TGTGCCAGCTCCCGCTCTAGGGGTGGCACAGATACGCAGTATTTT. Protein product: CASSRSRGGTDTQYF. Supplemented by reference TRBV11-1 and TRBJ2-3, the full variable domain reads EAEVAQSPRYKITEKSQAVAFWCDPISGHATLYWYRQILGQGPELLVQFQDESVVDDSQLPKDRFSAERLKGVDSTLKIQPAELGDSAMYLCASSRSRGGTDTQYFGPGTRLTVL.

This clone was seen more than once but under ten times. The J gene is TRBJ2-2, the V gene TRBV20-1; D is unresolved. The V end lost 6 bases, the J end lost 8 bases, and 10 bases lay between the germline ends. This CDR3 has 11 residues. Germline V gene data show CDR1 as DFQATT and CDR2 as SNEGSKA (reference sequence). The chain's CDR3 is CSAEQGGELFF. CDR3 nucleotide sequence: TGCAGTGCGGAGCAAGGAGGGGAGCTGTTTTTT.

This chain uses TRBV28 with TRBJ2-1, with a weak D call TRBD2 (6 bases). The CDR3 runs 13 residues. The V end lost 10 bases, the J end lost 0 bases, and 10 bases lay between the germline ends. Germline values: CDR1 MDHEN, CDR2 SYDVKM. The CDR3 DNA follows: TGTGCCACCCGGGACTTCTCCTACAATGAGCAGTTCTTC. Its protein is CATRDFSYNEQFF. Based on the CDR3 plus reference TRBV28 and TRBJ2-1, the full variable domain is DVKVTQSSRYLVKRTGEKVFLECVQDMDHENMFWYRQDPGLGLRLIYFSYDVKMKEKGDIPEGYSVSREKKERFSLILESASTNQTSMYLCATRDFSYNEQFFGPGTRLTVL.

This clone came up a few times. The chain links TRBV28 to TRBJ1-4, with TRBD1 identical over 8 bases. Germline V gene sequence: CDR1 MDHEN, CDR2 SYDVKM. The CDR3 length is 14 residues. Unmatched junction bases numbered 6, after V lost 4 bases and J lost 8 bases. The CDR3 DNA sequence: TGTGCCAGCAGTTCCTCTAGGACAGGGGAAAAACTGTTTTTT. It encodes CASSSSRTGEKLFF. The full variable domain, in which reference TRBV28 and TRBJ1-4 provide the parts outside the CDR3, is DVKVTQSSRYLVKRTGEKVFLECVQDMDHENMFWYRQDPGLGLRLIYFSYDVKMKEKGDIPEGYSVSREKKERFSLILESASTNQTSMYLCASSSSRTGEKLFFGSGTQLSVL.

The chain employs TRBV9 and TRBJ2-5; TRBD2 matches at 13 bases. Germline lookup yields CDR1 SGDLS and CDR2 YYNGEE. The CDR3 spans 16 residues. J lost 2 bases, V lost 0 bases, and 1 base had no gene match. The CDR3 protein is CASSVGTSGGQETQYF. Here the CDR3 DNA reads TGTGCCAGCAGCGTAGGGACTAGCGGGGGACAAGAGACCCAGTACTTC.

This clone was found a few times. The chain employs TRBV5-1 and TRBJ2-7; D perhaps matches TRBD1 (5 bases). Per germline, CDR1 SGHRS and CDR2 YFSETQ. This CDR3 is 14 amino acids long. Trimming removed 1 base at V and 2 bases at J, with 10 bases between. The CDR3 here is CASSLKAGTYEQYF. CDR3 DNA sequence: TGCGCCAGCAGCTTGAAGGCAGGGACCTACGAGCAGTACTTC.

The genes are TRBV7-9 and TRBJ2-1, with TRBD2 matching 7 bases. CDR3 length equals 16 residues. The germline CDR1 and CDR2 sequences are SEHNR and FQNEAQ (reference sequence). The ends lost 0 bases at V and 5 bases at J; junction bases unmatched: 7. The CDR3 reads CASSLALGEGNNEQFF. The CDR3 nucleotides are TGTGCCAGCAGCTTAGCGCTGGGGGAGGGCAACAATGAGCAGTTCTTC.

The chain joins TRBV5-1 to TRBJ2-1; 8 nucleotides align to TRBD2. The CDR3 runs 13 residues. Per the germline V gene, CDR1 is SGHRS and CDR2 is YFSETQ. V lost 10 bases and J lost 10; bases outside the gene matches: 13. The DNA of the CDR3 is TGCGCCTCCCAAAGTAGCGGGGATCGGGAGCAGTTCTTC. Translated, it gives CASQSSGDREQFF. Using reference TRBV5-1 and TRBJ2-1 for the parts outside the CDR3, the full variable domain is KAGVTQTPRYLIKTRGQQVTLSCSPISGHRSVSWYQQTPGQGLQFLFEYFSETQRNKGNFPGRFSGRQFSNSRSEMNVSTLELGDSALYLCASQSSGDREQFFGPGTRLTVL.

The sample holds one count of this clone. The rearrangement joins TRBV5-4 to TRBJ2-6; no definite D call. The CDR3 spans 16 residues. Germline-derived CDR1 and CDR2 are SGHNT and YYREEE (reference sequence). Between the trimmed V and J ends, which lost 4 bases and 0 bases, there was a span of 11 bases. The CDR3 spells CASSPGEPSGANVLTF. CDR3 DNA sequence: TGTGCCAGCAGCCCAGGCGAGCCCTCTGGGGCCAACGTCCTGACTTTC.

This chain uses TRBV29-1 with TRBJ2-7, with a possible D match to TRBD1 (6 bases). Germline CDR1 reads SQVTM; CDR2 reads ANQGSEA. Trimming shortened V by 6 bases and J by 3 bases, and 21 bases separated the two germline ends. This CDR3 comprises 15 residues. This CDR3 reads CSVHQLGTPIYEQYF. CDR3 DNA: TGCAGCGTCCATCAACTCGGGACACCCATCTACGAGCAGTACTTC.

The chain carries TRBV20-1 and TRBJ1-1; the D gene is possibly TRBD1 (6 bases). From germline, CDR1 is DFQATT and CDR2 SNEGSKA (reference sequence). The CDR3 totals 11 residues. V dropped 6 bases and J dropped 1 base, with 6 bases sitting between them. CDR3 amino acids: CSAQGNTEAFF. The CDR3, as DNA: TGCAGTGCACAGGGGAACACTGAAGCTTTCTTT.

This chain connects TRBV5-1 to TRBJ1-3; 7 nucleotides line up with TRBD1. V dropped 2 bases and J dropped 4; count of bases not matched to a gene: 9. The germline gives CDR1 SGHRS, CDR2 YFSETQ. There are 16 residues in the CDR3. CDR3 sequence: CASSLIGTEGGNTIYF. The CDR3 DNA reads TGCGCCAGCAGCTTAATCGGGACAGAAGGCGGAAACACCATATATTTT.